Presented here are 13 T cell receptor beta chains from one specimen sequenced in a study of Ad26.COV2.S vaccination and SARS-CoV-2 variants. Treatment specified: around 19 received Ad26.COV2.S at low or high dose, single or two shots; several received placebo; per-sample allocation not given. At day 63 after the first vaccine or placebo injection, samples were drawn. Here immunoSEQ multiplex PCR was the method, and the copy in TCRdb shows in-frame clones only, minus some. The sample holds about 680,000 clones, roughly 90% seen once. Sequencing was performed on peripheral blood, taken in a trial of Ad26.COV2.S vaccine versus placebo. The receptors shown here come from a person aged 18-65 years who received the Ad26.COV2.S COVID-19 vaccine or a placebo.

The CDR3 region is CASSFQTGLNTEAFF. For the CDR3, the DNA is TGTGCCAGCAGCTTCCAGACAGGGTTGAACACTGAAGCTTTCTTT. The chain links TRBV7-2 to TRBJ1-1; the match to TRBD1 covers 7 bases. Trimming cost V 3 bases and J 0 bases; bases outside gene matches: 4. The CDR3 is made up of 15 amino acids. Germline-derived CDR1 and CDR2 are SGHTA and FQGNSA.

This chain uses TRBV10-3 with TRBJ2-7; D possibly matches TRBD1 or TRBD2 (6 bases each). CDR1 and CDR2 (germline): ENHRY, SYGVKD. The CDR3 has 12 amino acids. Deletions cut 3 bases from V and 4 bases from J, with 7 bases between. The CDR3 protein is CAISEGGYEQYF. In DNA form, the CDR3 reads TGTGCCATCAGTGAAGGGGGGTACGAGCAGTACTTC.

The chain joins TRBV3-1 (or the pseudogene TRBV3-2) to TRBJ2-5; D call uncertain. CDR1 and CDR2 (germline): LGHDT, YNNKEL (reference sequence). Trimming pared 4 bases from V and 4 bases from J, leaving 10 bases between. This CDR3 comprises 13 residues. Here the CDR3 DNA reads TGTGCCAGCAGCCCGTGGGTTGGAGAGACCCAGTACTTC. Protein sequence: CASSPWVGETQYF.

V and J are TRBV5-1 and TRBJ2-3, with TRBD2 matching 11 bases. The ends lost 4 bases at V and 5 bases at J; junction bases unmatched: 18. Germline V gene data show CDR1 as SGHRS and CDR2 as YFSETQ. The CDR3 covers 19 residues. The CDR3 spells CASSLLPGLAGPGGDTQYF. DNA for the CDR3: TGCGCCAGCAGCCTCCTCCCTGGACTAGCGGGTCCAGGGGGAGATACGCAGTATTTT.

CDR3 sequence: CASSWGTGDSYIQYF. CDR3 in DNA: TGTGCCAGCAGCTGGGGGACAGGGGACTCTTACATTCAGTACTTC. The V and J genes are TRBV5-6 and TRBJ2-4, with 10 bases identical to TRBD1. The CDR3 extends over 15 amino acids. The V gene end was trimmed by 3 bases and the J gene end by 8 bases; junction bases not matched to a gene: 8. Germline assignment: CDR1 SGHDT and CDR2 YYEEEE.

The V call is TRBV7-9, the J call TRBJ2-1, with D possibly TRBD2 on 6 matching bases. The CDR3 is made up of 14 amino acids. Trimming cost V 5 bases and J 5 bases, with 13 bases left between them. The germline gives CDR1 SEHNR, CDR2 FQNEAQ (reference sequence). CDR3 in DNA: TGTGCCAGCAGCCCCCAGGAGGGCCACAATGAGCAGTTCTTC. Its protein is CASSPQEGHNEQFF.

This clone appeared a single time. The same CDR3 also results from other DNA sequences found in this sample. This chain links TRBV27 with TRBJ1-1; D is possibly TRBD1 (6 bases). Germline V gene lookup returns CDR1 MNHEY and CDR2 SMNVEV (reference sequence). Trimming removed 5 bases at V and 4 bases at J, with 8 bases between. The CDR3 sequence is 12 residues long. The CDR3: CASSRGGTEAFF. In nucleotides, the CDR3 is TGTGCCAGCAGTAGGGGGGGCACTGAAGCTTTCTTT.

The chain has TRBV27 and TRBJ1-1; 9 bases agree with TRBD1. The germline V gene encodes CDR1 MNHEY and CDR2 SMNVEV (reference sequence). The CDR3 sequence is 13 residues long. The V segment lost 6 bases and the J segment 7 bases; nucleotides outside the gene matches: 6. The CDR3 loop reads CASRPQGAGEAFF. In nucleotides, the CDR3 is TGTGCCAGCAGACCACAGGGGGCTGGTGAAGCTTTCTTT.

This clone was recorded a few times. This chain joins TRBV10-1 and TRBJ2-7; D might be TRBD2 (5 bases). The germline V and J ends were trimmed by 6 bases and 4 bases, with 10 bases remaining between them. CDR3 length: 12 amino acids. The germline V gene encodes CDR1 WNHNN and CDR2 SYGVQD (reference sequence). The CDR3 is CASSRGSYEQYF. The CDR3 DNA is TGCGCCAGCAGCCGGGGTTCTTACGAGCAGTACTTC.

J is TRBJ2-3 and V is TRBV6-6; the match to TRBD2 covers 8 bases. With V trimmed by 5 bases and J by 2 bases, 3 bases remained unmatched. This CDR3 has 14 amino acids. CDR1 MNHNY and CDR2 SVGAGI come from the germline V gene (reference sequence). CDR3 DNA: TGTGCCAGCAGTCCAGCGGGAGTCACAGATACGCAGTATTTT. This codes for CASSPAGVTDTQYF.

This chain uses TRBV6-1 with TRBJ1-4; D is unresolved. The CDR3 has 14 residues. Trimming left V 2 bases short and J 5 bases short, with 9 bases between. Germline V gene lookup returns CDR1 MNHNS and CDR2 SASEGT. The CDR3 nucleotides read TGTGCCAGCAGTGAAATACTGATAAATGAAAAACTGTTTTTT. It is translated as CASSEILINEKLFF.

The gene calls are TRBV7-9 and TRBJ2-2, with 10 bases fitting TRBD2. V lost 5 bases, J lost 7 bases, and 10 bases stayed unmatched. CDR3 length: 16 amino acids. Germline CDR1 is SEHNR and CDR2 is FQNEAQ (reference sequence). CDR3 protein: CASSPSAGGPYGELFF. The DNA for the CDR3 is TGTGCCAGCAGCCCTTCAGCGGGAGGGCCATACGGGGAGCTGTTTTTT.

The chain joins TRBV5-1 to TRBJ1-5; TRBD1 is a possible D gene (5 bases). The CDR3 contains 15 residues. V lost 4 bases and J 2 bases, leaving 13 bases between the germline ends. Germline V gene lookup returns CDR1 SGHRS and CDR2 YFSETQ. CDR3 nucleotide sequence: TGCGCCAGCAGCGAAGGGGCGGGCGGCAATCAGCCCCAGCATTTT. This gives the protein CASSEGAGGNQPQHF.